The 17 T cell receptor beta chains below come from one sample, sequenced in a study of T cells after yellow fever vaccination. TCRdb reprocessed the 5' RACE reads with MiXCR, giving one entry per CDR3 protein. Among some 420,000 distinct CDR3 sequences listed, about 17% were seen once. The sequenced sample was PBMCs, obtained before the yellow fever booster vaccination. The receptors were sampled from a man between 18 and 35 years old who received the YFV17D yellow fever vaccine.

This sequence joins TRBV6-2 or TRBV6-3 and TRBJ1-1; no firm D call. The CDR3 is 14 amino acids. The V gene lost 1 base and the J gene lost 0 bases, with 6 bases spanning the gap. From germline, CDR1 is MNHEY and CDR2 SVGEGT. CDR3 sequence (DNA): TGTGCCAGCAGTTACTTAGAGTTGAACACTGAAGCTTTCTTT. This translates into CASSYLELNTEAFF.

The CDR3 nucleotides read TGTGCCTGGAGTCGACAGGGGAACGAGCAGTACTTC. It is translated as CAWSRQGNEQYF. This chain connects TRBV30 to TRBJ2-7; TRBD1 agrees at 8 bases. V was pared by 2 bases and J by 5 bases, with 2 bases of the junction left unmatched. Germline CDR1 GTSNPN, CDR2 SVGIG (reference sequence). The CDR3 extends over 12 amino acids.

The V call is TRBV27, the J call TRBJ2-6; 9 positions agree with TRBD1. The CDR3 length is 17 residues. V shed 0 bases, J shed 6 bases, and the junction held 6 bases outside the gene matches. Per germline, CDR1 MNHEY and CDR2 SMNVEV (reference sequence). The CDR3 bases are TGTGCCAGCAGTTTATCAGGGACAGGGAGTGAGGCCAACGTCCTGACTTTC. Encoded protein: CASSLSGTGSEANVLTF. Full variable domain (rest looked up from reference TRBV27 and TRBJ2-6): EAQVTQNPRYLITVTGKKLTVTCSQNMNHEYMSWYRQDPGLGLRQIYYSMNVEVTDKGDVPEGYKVSRKEKRNFPLILESPSPNQTSLYFCASSLSGTGSEANVLTFGAGSRLTVL.

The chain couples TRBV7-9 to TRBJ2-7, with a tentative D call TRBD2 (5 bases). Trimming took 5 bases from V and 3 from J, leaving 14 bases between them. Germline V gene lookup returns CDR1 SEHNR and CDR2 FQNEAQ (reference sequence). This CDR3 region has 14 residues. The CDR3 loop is CASSPDEGFYEQYV. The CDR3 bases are TGTGCCAGCAGCCCGGACGAGGGATTCTACGAGCAGTACGTC.

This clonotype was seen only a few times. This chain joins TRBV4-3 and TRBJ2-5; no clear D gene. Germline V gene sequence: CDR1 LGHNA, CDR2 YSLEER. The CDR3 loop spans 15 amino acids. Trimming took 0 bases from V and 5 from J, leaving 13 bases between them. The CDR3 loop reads CASSQDDGHRETQYF. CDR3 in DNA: TGCGCCAGCAGCCAAGATGATGGGCATCGGGAGACCCAGTACTTC.

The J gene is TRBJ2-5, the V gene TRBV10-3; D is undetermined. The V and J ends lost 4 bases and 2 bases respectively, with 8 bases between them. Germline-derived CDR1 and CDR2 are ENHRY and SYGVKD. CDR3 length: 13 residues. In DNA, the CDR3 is TGTGCCATCAGTGCCCAAGCTCAAGAGACCCAGTACTTC. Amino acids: CAISAQAQETQYF.

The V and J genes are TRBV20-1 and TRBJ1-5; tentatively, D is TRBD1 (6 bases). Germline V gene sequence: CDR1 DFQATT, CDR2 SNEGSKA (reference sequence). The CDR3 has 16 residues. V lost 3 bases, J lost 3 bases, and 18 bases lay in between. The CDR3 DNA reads TGCAGTGCTAGGGTCACAGGGATCGGTACCAATCAGCCCCAGCATTTT. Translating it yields CSARVTGIGTNQPQHF.

The CDR3 sequence is CASSDRGLYEQYV. The CDR3 coding sequence is TGTGCCAGCAGTGACAGGGGATTATACGAGCAGTACGTC. The chain has TRBV6-1 and TRBJ2-7; TRBD1 is a possible D gene (6 bases). This CDR3 has 13 amino acids. Looked up from germline, CDR1 is MNHNS and CDR2 is SASEGT. V was clipped by 3 bases and J by 4 bases, with 10 bases between them.

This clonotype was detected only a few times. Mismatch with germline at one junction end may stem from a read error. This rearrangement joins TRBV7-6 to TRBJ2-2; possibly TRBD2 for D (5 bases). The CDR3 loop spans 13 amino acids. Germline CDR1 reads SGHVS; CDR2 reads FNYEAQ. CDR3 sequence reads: CASSLAVAGELFF. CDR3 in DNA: TGTGCCAGCAGCCTAGCCGTAGCGGGGGAGCTGTTTTTT. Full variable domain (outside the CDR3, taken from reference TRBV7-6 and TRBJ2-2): GAGVSQSPRYKVTKRGQDVALRCDPISGHVSLYWYRQALGQGPEFLTYFNYEAQQDKSGLPNDRFSAERPEGSISTLTIQRTEQRDSAMYRCASSLAVAGELFFGEGSRLTVL.

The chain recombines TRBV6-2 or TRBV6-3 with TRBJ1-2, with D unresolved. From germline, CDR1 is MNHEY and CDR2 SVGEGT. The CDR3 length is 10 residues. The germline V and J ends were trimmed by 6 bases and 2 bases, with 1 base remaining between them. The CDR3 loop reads CASSNYGYTF. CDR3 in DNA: TGTGCCAGCAGCAACTATGGCTACACCTTC.

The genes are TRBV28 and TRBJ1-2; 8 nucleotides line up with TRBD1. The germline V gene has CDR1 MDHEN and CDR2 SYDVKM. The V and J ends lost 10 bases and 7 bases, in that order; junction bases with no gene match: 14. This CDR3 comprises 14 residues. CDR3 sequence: CATETGEGAFGYTF. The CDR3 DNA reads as TGTGCCACGGAGACAGGGGAGGGGGCTTTTGGCTACACCTTC.

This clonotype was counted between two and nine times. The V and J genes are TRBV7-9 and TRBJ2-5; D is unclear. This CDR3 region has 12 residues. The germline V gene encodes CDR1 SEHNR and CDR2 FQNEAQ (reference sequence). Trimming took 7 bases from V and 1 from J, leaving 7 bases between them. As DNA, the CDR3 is TGTGCCAGCACCCTTGGCCAAGAGACCCAGTACTTC. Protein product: CASTLGQETQYF.

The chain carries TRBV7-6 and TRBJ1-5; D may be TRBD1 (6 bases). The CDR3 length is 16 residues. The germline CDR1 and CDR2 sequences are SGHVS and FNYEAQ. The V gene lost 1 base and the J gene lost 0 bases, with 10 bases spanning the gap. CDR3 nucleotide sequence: TGTGCCAGCAGCTTAGGGACAGACTATAGCAATCAGCCCCAGCATTTT. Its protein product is CASSLGTDYSNQPQHF.

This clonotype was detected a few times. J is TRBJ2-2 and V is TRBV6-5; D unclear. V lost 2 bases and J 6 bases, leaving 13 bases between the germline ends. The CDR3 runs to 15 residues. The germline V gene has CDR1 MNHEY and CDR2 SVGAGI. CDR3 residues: CASSYTEWGSGELFF. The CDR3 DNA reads TGTGCCAGCAGTTACACGGAGTGGGGTTCCGGGGAGCTGTTTTTT.

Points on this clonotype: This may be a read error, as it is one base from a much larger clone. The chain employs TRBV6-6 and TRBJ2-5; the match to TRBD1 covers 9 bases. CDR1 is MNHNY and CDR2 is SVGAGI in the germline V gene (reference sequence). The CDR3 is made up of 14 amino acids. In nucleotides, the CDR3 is TGTGACAGCAGTTATACAGGGGGCACGGAGACCCAGTACTTC. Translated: CDSSYTGGTETQYF.

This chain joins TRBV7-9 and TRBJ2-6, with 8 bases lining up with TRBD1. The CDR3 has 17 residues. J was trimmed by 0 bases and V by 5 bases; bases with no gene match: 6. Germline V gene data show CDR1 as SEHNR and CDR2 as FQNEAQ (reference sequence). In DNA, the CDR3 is TGTGCCAGCAGCCTGAGGGGGACAGGCTCTGGGGCCAACGTCCTGACTTTC. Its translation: CASSLRGTGSGANVLTF. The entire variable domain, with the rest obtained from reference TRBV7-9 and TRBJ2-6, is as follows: DTGVSQNPRHKITKRGQNVTFRCDPISEHNRLYWYRQTLGQGPEFLTYFQNEAQLEKSRLLSDRFSAERPKGSFSTLEIQRTEQGDSAMYLCASSLRGTGSGANVLTFGAGSRLTVL.

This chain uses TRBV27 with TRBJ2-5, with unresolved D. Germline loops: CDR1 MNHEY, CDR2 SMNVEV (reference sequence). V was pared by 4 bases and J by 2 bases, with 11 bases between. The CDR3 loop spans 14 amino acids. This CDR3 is CASSSHLSQETQYF. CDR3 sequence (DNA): TGTGCCAGCAGTTCCCATCTGAGTCAAGAGACCCAGTACTTC.